Presented here are 27 T cell receptor beta chains from one specimen sequenced in a study of regulatory T cells in long-lasting Graves disease (dated by TCRdb to the early 2020s). Interpreted using the paper, the time point label stands for: persistent/refractory GD, antithyroid drugs over 5 years with positive TRAb. For both TCR sequencing and RNA sequencing, RNA was extracted from PBMCs using TRIzol. Library prep was done by multiplex PCR. TCRdb names Illumina HiSeq 4000 as the instrument used. To build TCR beta libraries, CDR3 regions were amplified by Arm-PCR using iRepertoire HTBI primers. TCRdb reanalyzed the raw reads on its own, using fastp at Q25 for trimming and MiXCR for clone calling, and kept in-frame beta chains. Entries are consolidated by CDR3 protein sequence, retaining the most common genes and DNA. The sample includes about 470,000 distinct CDR3 sequences, with 20% to 25% observed a single time. The top ten hold less than 9% of the sample.

This specimen consisted of peripheral blood mononuclear cells (PBMCs), obtained when the disease was refractory, from a patient treated with antithyroid drugs. Receptors originate from a female donor with Graves disease.

This clonotype appeared a few times. The V gene is TRBV19, the J gene TRBJ1-1; no firm D call. Germline V lookup: CDR1 LNHDA, CDR2 SQIVND (reference sequence). The CDR3 spans 14 residues. The V and J ends lost 7 bases and 2 bases respectively, with 14 bases between them. The CDR3 coding sequence is TGTGCCAGTAAAACCTGGACCGCCAACACTGAAGCTTTCTTT. Encoded protein: CASKTWTANTEAFF.

This clonotype was observed many times. The V and J genes are TRBV6-1 and TRBJ1-1, with TRBD1 matching over 7 bases. The CDR3 length is 13 residues. Germline CDR1 is MNHNS and CDR2 is SASEGT. Trimming took 6 bases from V and 4 from J; bases not matched to a gene: 5. The CDR3, as DNA: TGTGCCAGCAGAGCTACAGGGGCCACTGAAGCTTTCTTT. Translation gives CASRATGATEAFF.

At least ten counts were recorded for this clonotype. A junction boundary mismatches the germline segment, possibly from a read error. V gene TRBV5-1 combines with J gene TRBJ2-1; D might be TRBD2 (6 bases). Germline V lookup: CDR1 SGHRS, CDR2 YFSETQ. The CDR3 extends over 15 amino acids. CDR3 DNA: TGTGCCAGCAGTTTAGGGCAGGGACTTTACAATGAGCAGTTCTTC. This gives the protein CASSLGQGLYNEQFF.

This clonotype came up many times. J is TRBJ2-4 and V is TRBV2; D might be TRBD2 (7 bases). Germline CDR1 SNHLY, CDR2 FYNNEI. The germline V and J ends were trimmed by 7 bases and 3 bases, with 19 bases remaining between them. The CDR3 contains 16 residues. In nucleotides, the CDR3 is TGTGCCAGCACCTCGAGGGGGGGTGTAGGCAAAAACATTCAGTACTTC. This translates into CASTSRGGVGKNIQYF.

The chain links TRBV7-2 to TRBJ1-1; 8 bases match TRBD1. Germline CDR1 reads SGHTA; CDR2 reads FQGNSA. J gave up 0 bases and V 7 bases, and 4 bases lay outside the gene matches. This CDR3 spans 14 amino acids. CDR3 region: CASNLRGLNTEAFF. CDR3 sequence (DNA): TGTGCCAGCAATCTCAGGGGGCTGAACACTGAAGCTTTCTTT.

This clonotype has more than one count but fewer than ten. The chain has TRBV6-1 and TRBJ1-1, with D perhaps TRBD1 (5 bases). The CDR3 spans 14 residues. Germline lookup yields CDR1 MNHNS and CDR2 SASEGT. Trimming shortened V by 5 bases and J by 7 bases, and 17 bases separated the two germline ends. The CDR3 region is CASSLGDWGGEAFF. DNA for the CDR3: TGTGCCAGCAGTCTTGGGGACTGGGGAGGTGAAGCTTTCTTT.

This clonotype was observed many times. The V gene is TRBV27, the J gene TRBJ1-2, with D perhaps TRBD1 (5 bases). Looked up from germline, CDR1 is MNHEY and CDR2 is SMNVEV (reference sequence). Deletions cut 4 bases from V and 4 bases from J, with 13 bases between. This CDR3 is built from 14 residues. CDR3 bases: TGTGCCAGCAGTTCGACAGCCCCAATCTATGGCTACACCTTC. Translation gives CASSSTAPIYGYTF.

There are a few counts of this clonotype. The chain employs TRBV24-1 and TRBJ2-2, with D hard to call. The germline V and J ends were trimmed by 2 bases and 2 bases, with 17 bases remaining between them. Germline V gene lookup returns CDR1 KGHDR and CDR2 SFDVKD. The CDR3 is 18 amino acids. Here the CDR3 DNA reads TGTGCCACCAGTGATTCAGCGACCCGGTGGGGAAACACCGGGGAGCTGTTTTTT. This translates into CATSDSATRWGNTGELFF.

This chain uses TRBV4-3 with TRBJ2-6; D not certain. Germline CDR1 is LGHNA and CDR2 is YSLEER. The CDR3 is made up of 18 amino acids. V was shortened by 2 bases and J by 0 bases, with 14 bases between the two germline ends. The CDR3 region has the DNA TGCGCCAGCAGCCAAATCGTATACGAGGTCTCTGGGGCCAACGTCCTGACTTTC. Encoded protein: CASSQIVYEVSGANVLTF.

This clonotype was recorded many times. Here the CDR3 reads CASRGGNTIYF. DNA of the CDR3: TGTGCCAGCAGGGGGGGAAACACCATATATTTT. The rearrangement links TRBV28 to TRBJ1-3, with unresolved D. CDR1 is MDHEN, CDR2 SYDVKM, per germline. V lost 6 bases and J 4 bases, leaving 4 bases between the germline ends. The CDR3 extends over 11 amino acids.

CDR3 loop: CASSFFIGESTDTQYF. The CDR3 coding sequence is TGTGCCAGCAGCTTTTTTATCGGGGAGAGCACAGATACGCAGTATTTT. This sequence joins TRBV11-2 and TRBJ2-3; possible D gene TRBD2, 5 bases. CDR3 length: 16 residues. V lost 3 bases and J 0 bases, leaving 13 bases between the germline ends. CDR1 and CDR2 from the germline V gene are SGHAT and FQNNGV.

This chain joins TRBV7-6 and TRBJ1-6, with unresolved D. Trimming left V 5 bases short and J 9 bases short, with 11 bases between. Germline V CDR1 and CDR2: SGHVS, FNYEAQ. The CDR3 length is 13 residues. CDR3 in DNA: TGTGCCAGCAGCGAAGACCGGGGTTCACCCCTCCACTTT. Its translation: CASSEDRGSPLHF. Together with reference TRBV7-6 and TRBJ1-6, the CDR3 gives the full variable domain: GAGVSQSPRYKVTKRGQDVALRCDPISGHVSLYWYRQALGQGPEFLTYFNYEAQQDKSGLPNDRFSAERPEGSISTLTIQRTEQRDSAMYRCASSEDRGSPLHFGNGTRLTVT.

This clonotype appeared many times. J is TRBJ1-4 and V is TRBV2; D remains ambiguous. Germline V gene sequence: CDR1 SNHLY, CDR2 FYNNEI. The CDR3 has 16 amino acids. Trimming left V 6 bases short and J 0 bases short, with 14 bases between. CDR3 in amino acids: CASSLDGSATNEKLFF. The DNA of the CDR3 is TGTGCCAGCAGCCTCGACGGAAGTGCAACTAATGAAAAACTGTTTTTT.

This clonotype has a count of ten or more. The rearrangement joins TRBV10-2 to TRBJ2-5; 10 nucleotides line up with TRBD2. Germline V gene lookup returns CDR1 WSHSY and CDR2 SAAADI. V lost 1 base, J lost 4 bases, and 6 bases stayed unmatched. The CDR3 sequence is 16 residues long. This CDR3 is CASSEFEREGLETQYF. In nucleotides, the CDR3 is TGCGCCAGCAGTGAGTTTGAGCGGGAGGGCCTAGAGACCCAGTACTTC.

In this sample, this clonotype turned up many times. The V and J genes are TRBV28 and TRBJ1-4; D is unclear. The CDR3 is 15 residues long. V was cut by 6 bases and J by 1 base, with 12 bases left in between. Germline values: CDR1 MDHEN, CDR2 SYDVKM. Written as DNA, the CDR3 is TGTGCCAGCAGCAAAACACGGGTAACTAATGAAAAACTGTTTTTT. It is translated as CASSKTRVTNEKLFF.

The chain combines TRBV10-3 with TRBJ2-2; D may correspond to TRBD1 or TRBD2 (5 bases each). V shed 6 bases and J shed 4 bases, with 12 bases lying between them. Germline V gene lookup returns CDR1 ENHRY and CDR2 SYGVKD. This CDR3 contains 14 residues. The DNA of the CDR3 is TGTGCCATCAGCCCACGGGGCAGCACCGGGGAGCTGTTTTTT. Translating gives CAISPRGSTGELFF.

This clonotype was counted a few times. The V gene is TRBV12-3 or TRBV12-4, the J gene TRBJ2-2, with 9 bases aligning to TRBD1. Trimming removed 8 bases from V and 2 bases from J; junction bases left unmatched: 3. CDR3 size: 14 residues. The CDR3 DNA is TGTGCCAGCCAACAGGGGGCCAACACCGGGGAGCTGTTTTTT. It encodes CASQQGANTGELFF.

At least ten counts were recorded for this clonotype. This sequence joins TRBV6-1 and TRBJ2-7; 10 bases map to TRBD1. J was trimmed by 4 bases and V by 2 bases; bases with no gene match: 5. Germline CDR1 MNHNS, CDR2 SASEGT. The CDR3 extends over 15 amino acids. The CDR3 region has the DNA TGTGCCAGCAGTGAACGAGACAGGGGGCTGTACGAGCAGTACTTC. Translating it yields CASSERDRGLYEQYF.

The chain couples TRBV20-1 to TRBJ1-6, with no clear D. Germline assignment: CDR1 DFQATT and CDR2 SNEGSKA (reference sequence). The CDR3 contains 15 residues. V was shortened by 0 bases and J by 8 bases, with 14 bases between the two germline ends. The CDR3 region is CSARDEQLSYSPLHF. The CDR3 bases are TGCAGTGCTAGAGATGAACAGCTTAGTTATTCACCCCTCCACTTT.

This clonotype was seen ten or more times. The genes are TRBV20-1 and TRBJ1-2; D is ambiguous. CDR1 is DFQATT, CDR2 SNEGSKA, per germline (reference sequence). This CDR3 has 12 residues. V was clipped by 3 bases and J by 4 bases, with 9 bases between them. In nucleotides, the CDR3 is TGCAGTGCTAGGACAAACTCCTATGGCTACACCTTC. Translation gives CSARTNSYGYTF.

There are many counts of this clonotype. The CDR3 coding sequence is TGTGCCAGCAGTTTTGACAGGGGGCACACTGAAGCTTTCTTT. This encodes CASSFDRGHTEAFF. The chain combines TRBV12-3 or TRBV12-4 with TRBJ1-1, with TRBD1 matching 10 bases. This CDR3 region has 14 residues. J gave up 3 bases and V 3 bases, and 1 base lay outside the gene matches.

In its sample, this clonotype was seen a few times. In DNA form, the CDR3 reads TGTGCCAGCAACCGTCGGACAATTCGGAATTCACCCCTCCACTTT. Translated, it gives CASNRRTIRNSPLHF. The gene calls are TRBV5-6 and TRBJ1-6, with a possible D match to TRBD1 (5 bases). Germline CDR1 is SGHDT and CDR2 is YYEEEE. V gave up 6 bases and J gave up 7 bases, with 17 bases separating them. CDR3 length equals 15 residues.

This clonotype was counted between two and nine times. The chain combines TRBV6-5 with TRBJ1-5, with D uncertain. Per the germline V gene, CDR1 is MNHEY and CDR2 is SVGAGI. The V end was cut by 0 bases, the J end by 1 base, with 10 bases between. The CDR3 runs 16 residues. CDR3 in DNA: TGTGCCAGCAGTTACTCTTTTGGATCGAGCAATCAGCCCCAGCATTTT. Translation gives CASSYSFGSSNQPQHF.

This clonotype was picked up many times. This chain connects TRBV30 to TRBJ1-6; D might be TRBD1 (6 bases). CDR1 GTSNPN and CDR2 SVGIG come from the germline V gene (reference sequence). The CDR3 consists of 13 residues. V lost 0 bases, J lost 9 bases, and 9 bases lay in between. CDR3 sequence (DNA): TGTGCCTGGAGTGTACAGACAGGTTCACCCCTCCACTTT. Its protein is CAWSVQTGSPLHF.

The J gene is TRBJ1-1, the V gene TRBV6-2 or TRBV6-3; tentative D call: TRBD1 (5 bases). V was trimmed by 2 bases and J by 10 bases, leaving 11 bases between them. Germline CDR1 and CDR2: MNHEY and SVGEGT. The CDR3 runs 12 residues. The CDR3 nucleotides read TGTGCCAGCAGTTACACGGGGGGGTTAGCTTTCTTT. This sequence encodes CASSYTGGLAFF.

In its sample, this clonotype was seen once. Germline and junction disagree at one end, which may indicate a read error. The chain couples TRBV29-1 to TRBJ2-5; D is perhaps TRBD2 (6 bases). The length of the CDR3 is 16 residues. Germline V gene data show CDR1 as SQVTM and CDR2 as ANQGSEA. The CDR3 loop is CSVDLVRGRYQEAQYF. The DNA of the CDR3 is TGCAGCGTTGACCTCGTGCGGGGCCGGTACCAAGAGGCCCAGTACTTC.

This clonotype was observed a few times. The chain employs TRBV19 and TRBJ1-1; no clear D. V lost 3 bases and J 1 base, leaving 6 bases between the germline ends. From germline, CDR1 is LNHDA and CDR2 SQIVND (reference sequence). The CDR3 has 13 residues. In DNA form, the CDR3 reads TGTGCCAGTAGTATGGCGCGGAACACTGAAGCTTTCTTT. It codes for CASSMARNTEAFF.